This T cell receptor beta chain was profiled in a study of CD8 T cells in Susac syndrome. Random hexamers primed reverse transcription of about 0.5 to 1 ug RNA. An immunoSEQ multiplex PCR generated amplified TCR beta CDR3 products spanning 54 Vbeta and 13 Jbeta. Using its own MiXCR run on the immunoSEQ multiplex PCR reads, TCRdb lists one record per CDR3 protein. The sample holds approximately 300,000 distinct CDR3 sequences, 85% seen once. The CDR3 contains 13 residues. Trimming took 1 base from V and 5 from J, leaving 8 bases between them. The T cells that were sequenced for TCR beta were CD8+ and CD4+ cells from blood. The multiple sclerosis controls were treatment-naive patients affected by stable or active relapsing-remitting disease. TEMRA cells were FACS-enriched, unlike CD8+ and CD4+ T cells, which were negatively isolated.

This chain uses TRBV12-3 or TRBV12-4 with TRBJ2-5; D unclear. The TCR was taken from a human donor with multiple sclerosis. What was sequenced was CD8+ T cells from PBMCs. The CDR3 protein is CASSLVTSETQYF. Written as DNA, the CDR3 is TGTGCCAGCAGTTTAGTCACTTCGGAGACCCAGTACTTC.